Following are 9 T cell receptor beta chains from one sample sequenced in a study of molecular identifiers for immune sequencing clone quantification. In TCRdb, the PCR reads were re-called with MiXCR into one record per CDR3 protein. The data contain some 97,000 distinct CDR3 sequences, 20% to 25% of them singletons. Sequenced: naive CD8+ T cells from blood, with Jurkat cell RNA spiked in. Described subset: FACS-sorted CD8+CD4-CCR7+CD45RA+ naive T cells. Receptors originate from a human donor in good health. Some libraries in this study had Jurkat cell RNA spiked in.

This chain uses TRBV5-1 with TRBJ2-3; a weak D match, TRBD2 (7 bases). This CDR3 is 17 amino acids long. Trimming stripped 4 bases from V and 0 bases from J, with 18 bases between. Per the germline V gene, CDR1 is SGHRS and CDR2 is YFSETQ. The CDR3 sequence is CASSARPAGTSTDTQYF. The DNA of the CDR3 is TGCGCCAGCAGCGCGCGACCAGCGGGGACAAGCACAGATACGCAGTATTTT.

This clonotype was found many times. The V gene is TRBV7-3, the J gene TRBJ2-5, with 12 bases lining up with TRBD2. From germline, CDR1 is SGHTA and CDR2 FQGTGA. Trimming at V came to 0 bases and at J to 0 bases, leaving 14 bases not matched to a gene. The CDR3 contains 21 residues. The CDR3 DNA is TGTGCCAGCAGCTTAACGCAAACCGGGACTAGCGGGCTCGAGTACCAAGAGACCCAGTACTTC. Its protein is CASSLTQTGTSGLEYQETQYF.

As to this clonotype: This may come from a read error, since a much larger clone is one base off. This chain links TRBV5-1 with TRBJ1-1; D is possibly TRBD1 (5 bases). Trimming shortened V by 4 bases and J by 4 bases, and 14 bases separated the two germline ends. The CDR3 totals 14 residues. Germline loops: CDR1 SGHRS, CDR2 YFSETQ. CDR3 DNA: TGCGCCAGCAGCGGAGGGCCAGGGATCACTGAAGCTTTCTTT. This translates into CASSGGPGITEAFF.

Many counts were recorded for this clonotype. The chain is built from TRBV28 and TRBJ2-2; 11 bases are shared with TRBD2. This CDR3 contains 17 residues. CDR1 is MDHEN and CDR2 is SYDVKM in the germline V gene. J gave up 1 base and V 5 bases, and 6 bases lay outside the gene matches. CDR3 bases: TGTGCCAGCAGTCTTTCTAGCGGGGGGCAGAACACCGGGGAGCTGTTTTTT. It encodes CASSLSSGGQNTGELFF.

This clonotype was counted only a few times. The chain joins TRBV19 to TRBJ1-1; 8 positions match TRBD1. The CDR3 length is 12 residues. J lost 5 bases, V lost 6 bases, and 2 bases had no gene match. Germline CDR1 and CDR2: LNHDA and SQIVND (reference sequence). CDR3 nucleotide sequence: TGTGCCAGTAGGACAGGGGCGACTGAAGCTTTCTTT. Translated: CASRTGATEAFF.

This clonotype came up once. A much larger clone is a single base away; this may be a read error. The chain uses TRBV4-1 and TRBJ2-7, with D perhaps matching TRBD2 (6 bases). This CDR3 is 16 amino acids long. Germline CDR1 and CDR2: MGHRA and YSYEKL. CDR3 nucleotides: TGCGCCAGCCGCCAAGAGGCGGGGAACCCTACCTACGAGCAGTACTTC. It codes for CASRQEAGNPTYEQYF.

This clonotype was counted a few times. The gene calls are TRBV29-1 and TRBJ2-1, with a tentative D call TRBD2 (6 bases). The CDR3 length is 15 residues. Deletions cut 7 bases from V and 4 bases from J, with 20 bases between. CDR1 is SQVTM, CDR2 ANQGSEA, per germline. The CDR3 spells CSAELVGGQYNEQFF. CDR3 sequence (DNA): TGCAGCGCTGAGTTGGTGGGGGGTCAGTACAATGAGCAGTTCTTC.

The table lists this clonotype with many counts. J is TRBJ2-3 and V is TRBV7-6; D possibly corresponds to TRBD1 (6 bases). V was cut by 5 bases and J by 0 bases, with 15 bases left in between. CDR3 length: 16 amino acids. Germline CDR1 is SGHVS and CDR2 is FNYEAQ. The CDR3 loop is CASSPGDTPSTDTQYF. The CDR3 coding sequence is TGTGCCAGCAGCCCAGGGGACACCCCTAGCACAGATACGCAGTATTTT.

This clonotype was seen repeatedly, ten times or more. The J gene is TRBJ2-5, the V gene TRBV5-5; TRBD1 is a possible D gene (5 bases). The CDR3 has 19 residues. CDR1 and CDR2 (germline): SGHKS, YYEKEE (reference sequence). V lost 2 bases to trimming and J lost 4 bases, with 27 bases between them. The CDR3 loop reads CASSLDPPPMARRGETQYF. CDR3 nucleotide sequence: TGTGCCAGCAGCTTAGACCCTCCCCCCATGGCCCGAAGGGGAGAGACCCAGTACTTC.